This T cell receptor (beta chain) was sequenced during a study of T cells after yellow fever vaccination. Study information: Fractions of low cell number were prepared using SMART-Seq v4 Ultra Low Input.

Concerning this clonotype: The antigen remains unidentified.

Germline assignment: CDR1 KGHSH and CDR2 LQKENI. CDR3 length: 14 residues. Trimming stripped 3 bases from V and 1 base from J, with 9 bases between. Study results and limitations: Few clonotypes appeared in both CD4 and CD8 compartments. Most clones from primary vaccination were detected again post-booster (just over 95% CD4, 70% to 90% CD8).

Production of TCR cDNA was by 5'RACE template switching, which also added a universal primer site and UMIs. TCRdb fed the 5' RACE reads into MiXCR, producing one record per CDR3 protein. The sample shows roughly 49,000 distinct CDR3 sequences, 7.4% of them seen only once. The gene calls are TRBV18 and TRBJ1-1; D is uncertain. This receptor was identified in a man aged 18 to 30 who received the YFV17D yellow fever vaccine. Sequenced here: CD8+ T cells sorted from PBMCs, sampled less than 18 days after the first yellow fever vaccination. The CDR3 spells CASSPNFPNTEAFF. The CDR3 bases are TGTGCCAGCTCACCGAACTTCCCGAACACTGAAGCTTTCTTT.